The TCR beta chain described here comes from a study of T cell responses to AZD1222 COVID-19 vaccine. Study observations and caveats: Vaccine-associated CD4 TCRs spanned spike, dominant at 160-218 and 743-854. Spike-specific TCR breadth rose after two AZD1222 doses, and depth rose as well. Nearly half of spike-specific TCRs reportedly go after variant regions that carry no mutations. Donor demographics were predominantly white British with a female majority; clonal diversity may be underestimated.

The method was immunoSEQ multiplex PCR; TCRdb's version includes in-frame clones alone and lacks a portion of them. The sample lists about 200,000 clones, roughly 92% seen once, with more than 0.8% in the top ten. In regard to this clone: Its antigen remains unknown.

CDR3 length equals 11 residues. With 4 bases removed from V and 3 bases from J, the gap between germline ends came to 4 bases. V usage is TRBV12-3 or TRBV12-4 and J usage is TRBJ2-7; D is uncertain. The sequencing here drew on peripheral blood, taken 28 days after the second AZD1222 dose. The sequence was collected from an adult who received the AZD1222 COVID-19 vaccine. The CDR3, as DNA: TGTGCCAGCAGTTCCCACTACGAGCAGTACTTC. This gives the protein CASSSHYEQYF.